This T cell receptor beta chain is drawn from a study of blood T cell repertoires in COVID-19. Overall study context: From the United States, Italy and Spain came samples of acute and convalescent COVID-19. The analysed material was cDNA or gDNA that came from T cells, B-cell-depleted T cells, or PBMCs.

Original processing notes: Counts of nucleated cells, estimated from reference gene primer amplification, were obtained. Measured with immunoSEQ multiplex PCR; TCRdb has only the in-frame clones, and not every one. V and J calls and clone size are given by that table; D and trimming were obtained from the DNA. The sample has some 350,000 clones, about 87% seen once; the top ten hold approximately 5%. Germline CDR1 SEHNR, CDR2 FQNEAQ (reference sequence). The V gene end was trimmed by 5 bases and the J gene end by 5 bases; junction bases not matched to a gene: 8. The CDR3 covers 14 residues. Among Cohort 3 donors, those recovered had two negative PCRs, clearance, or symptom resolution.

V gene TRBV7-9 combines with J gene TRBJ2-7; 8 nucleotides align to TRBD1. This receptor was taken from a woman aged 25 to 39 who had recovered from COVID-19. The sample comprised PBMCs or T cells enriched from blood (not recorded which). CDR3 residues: CASSPQTGEHEQYF. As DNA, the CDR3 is TGTGCCAGCAGCCCTCAGACAGGGGAGCACGAGCAGTACTTC.